This is a list of T cell receptor beta chains from one sample in a study of CD8+CD57+ T cells in acquired aplastic anemia. TCRdb reprocessed the reads via MiXCR and lists one record per CDR3 protein. The sample has hundreds of thousands of distinct CDR3 sequences; roughly 64% are singletons. Sample: sorted CD4+, CD8+, or CD8+CD57+ T cells (not recorded which) from PBMCs. The source is a human donor in good health, serving as a control. Both conserved end residues are part of each CDR3. A D gene is named only where the DNA matches it firmly. Size values are once, few and many counts, or a class for expanded clones, and some rows have none.

J gene: TRBJ2-3
D gene: TRBD2
V gene: TRBV7-8
clone size: -
CDR3 protein: CASSAWTRSEEQYQYF
CDR3 DNA: TGTGCCAGCAGCGCGTGGACTAGGAGCGAAGAGCAGTACCAGTATTTT

J gene: TRBJ1-1
D gene: TRBD1
V gene: TRBV4-2
clone size: -
CDR3 protein: CASSWDRGRGDTEAFF
CDR3 DNA: TGTGCCAGCAGCTGGGACAGGGGGCGCGGGGACACTGAAGCTTTCTTT

J gene: TRBJ2-6
D gene: -
V gene: TRBV7-9
clone size: once
CDR3 protein: CASSAGRAGAGEQTF
CDR3 DNA: TGTGCCAGCAGCGCGGGGCGCGCGGGGGCCGGCGAGCAGACTTTC

J gene: TRBJ2-3
D gene: TRBD2
V gene: TRBV6-1
clone size: many
CDR3 protein: CASLRAGGPTDTQYF
CDR3 DNA: TGTGCCAGCCTTCGAGCGGGGGGGCCCACAGATACGCAGTATTTT

J gene: TRBJ1-4
D gene: -
V gene: TRBV7-2
clone size: -
CDR3 protein: CASSIEGINEKLFF
CDR3 DNA: TGTGCCAGCAGCATCGAGGGGATCAACGAAAAACTGTTTTTT

J gene: TRBJ1-1
D gene: TRBD1
V gene: TRBV29-1
clone size: few
CDR3 protein: CSVRQGSNTEAFF
CDR3 DNA: TGCAGCGTACGACAGGGGAGTAACACTGAAGCTTTCTTT

J gene: TRBJ2-2
D gene: -
V gene: TRBV7-3
clone size: many
CDR3 protein: CASRSFTGELFF
CDR3 DNA: TGTGCCAGCAGATCGTTCACCGGGGAGCTGTTTTTT

J gene: TRBJ2-7
D gene: -
V gene: TRBV6-1
clone size: -
CDR3 protein: CASSLTMGAYEQYF
CDR3 DNA: TGTGCCAGCAGTCTAACAATGGGGGCCTACGAGCAGTACTTC

J gene: TRBJ1-6
D gene: TRBD1
V gene: TRBV10-1
clone size: few
CDR3 protein: CASGQGNSPLHF
CDR3 DNA: TGCGCCAGTGGACAGGGGAATTCACCCCTCCACTTT

J gene: TRBJ1-1
D gene: -
V gene: TRBV3-1
clone size: many
CDR3 protein: CASSQERRGTEAFF
CDR3 DNA: TGTGCCAGCAGCCAAGAGCGGCGTGGTACTGAAGCTTTCTTT

J gene: TRBJ1-1
D gene: -
V gene: TRBV19
clone size: -
CDR3 protein: CASSTGTNGMKTTAFF
CDR3 DNA: TGTGCCAGTAGTACCGGGACTAACGGAATGAAAACTACAGCTTTCTTT

J gene: TRBJ2-7
D gene: TRBD2
V gene: TRBV20-1
clone size: -
CDR3 protein: CSGSGVDDQQYF
CDR3 DNA: TGCAGTGGAAGCGGGGTTGACGACCAGCAGTACTTC

J gene: TRBJ1-2
D gene: TRBD1
V gene: TRBV20-1
clone size: many
CDR3 protein: CSVNRGSYGYTF
CDR3 DNA: TGCAGTGTTAACAGGGGGAGCTATGGCTACACCTTC

J gene: TRBJ2-2
D gene: -
V gene: TRBV6-6
clone size: -
CDR3 protein: CASSFYICSARDGDSMDTGELFF
CDR3 DNA: -

J gene: TRBJ1-2
D gene: TRBD1
V gene: TRBV12-3/TRBV12-4
clone size: -
CDR3 protein: CAISPSGTEGYGYTF
CDR3 DNA: TGTGCCATCAGCCCCTCCGGGACAGAGGGCTATGGCTACACCTTC

J gene: TRBJ1-2
D gene: -
V gene: TRBV2
clone size: -
CDR3 protein: CAKKRSEDCGYTF
CDR3 DNA: TGTGCCAAAAAGAGGTCGGAGGACTGTGGCTACACCTTC

J gene: TRBJ1-6
D gene: TRBD1
V gene: TRBV11-1
clone size: -
CDR3 protein: CASSLPGGNTNSPLHF
CDR3 DNA: TGTGCCAGCAGCTTACCAGGGGGAAATACGAATTCACCCCTCCACTTT

J gene: TRBJ2-7
D gene: -
V gene: TRBV12-2
clone size: -
CDR3 protein: CASRFGALTYEQYF
CDR3 DNA: TGTGCAAGTCGCTTTGGGGCCCTGACCTACGAGCAGTACTTC

J gene: TRBJ1-2
D gene: TRBD1
V gene: TRBV6-5
clone size: few
CDR3 protein: CASSVGGRANYGYTF
CDR3 DNA: TGTGCCAGCAGCGTAGGGGGCAGGGCTAACTATGGCTACACCTTC

J gene: TRBJ1-4
D gene: -
V gene: TRBV10-1
clone size: -
CDR3 protein: CAIRSPAGNERHIF
CDR3 DNA: TGCGCCATCAGATCCCCCGCAGGGAACGAAAGACACATTTTT

J gene: TRBJ2-3
D gene: -
V gene: TRBV7-3
clone size: once
CDR3 protein: CASSFASDTQYF
CDR3 DNA: TGTGCCAGCAGCTTTGCGTCAGATACGCAGTATTTT

J gene: TRBJ2-7
D gene: -
V gene: TRBV7-3
clone size: -
CDR3 protein: CASSQGYGQYF
CDR3 DNA: TGTGCCAGCAGTCAGGGATACGGGCAGTACTTC

J gene: TRBJ2-5
D gene: TRBD2
V gene: TRBV13
clone size: many
CDR3 protein: CASSLPLAGRETQYF
CDR3 DNA: TGTGCCAGCAGCCTACCACTAGCGGGGCGGGAGACCCAGTACTTC

J gene: TRBJ1-1
D gene: -
V gene: TRBV19
clone size: few
CDR3 protein: CASSIGTEAFF
CDR3 DNA: TGTGCCAGTAGTATTGGCACTGAAGCTTTCTTT

J gene: TRBJ2-5
D gene: TRBD2
V gene: TRBV10-2
clone size: once
CDR3 protein: CASRERGGRGTQYF
CDR3 DNA: TGCGCCAGCAGGGAGCGGGGGGGTCGGGGGACCCAGTACTTC

J gene: TRBJ1-2
D gene: TRBD1
V gene: TRBV3-1
clone size: many
CDR3 protein: CASSQVDRPNYGYTF
CDR3 DNA: TGTGCCAGCAGCCAAGTGGACAGGCCTAACTATGGCTACACCTTC

J gene: TRBJ2-7
D gene: -
V gene: TRBV20-1
clone size: medium-sized
CDR3 protein: CSATRGPPYEQYF
CDR3 DNA: TGCAGTGCAACACGGGGGCCTCCCTACGAGCAGTACTTC

J gene: TRBJ2-7
D gene: TRBD2
V gene: TRBV2
clone size: few
CDR3 protein: CATWEGLAREQYF
CDR3 DNA: TGTGCCACCTGGGAGGGGCTAGCTCGTGAGCAGTACTTC

J gene: TRBJ1-2
D gene: -
V gene: TRBV24-1
clone size: -
CDR3 protein: CATSVASGAGGYTF
CDR3 DNA: TGTGCCACCAGCGTAGCTTCTGGCGCAGGTGGCTACACCTTC

J gene: TRBJ2-5
D gene: -
V gene: TRBV7-9
clone size: -
CDR3 protein: CASSPPAGETQYF
CDR3 DNA: TGTGCCAGCAGCCCCCCGGCTGGGGAGACCCAGTACTTC

J gene: TRBJ2-7
D gene: TRBD2
V gene: TRBV15
clone size: -
CDR3 protein: CATSRGIAGGPRSYEQYF
CDR3 DNA: TGTGCCACCAGCAGAGGGATAGCGGGGGGGCCGAGGTCCTACGAGCAGTACTTC

J gene: TRBJ1-5
D gene: TRBD1
V gene: TRBV2
clone size: many
CDR3 protein: CASSVGGRDQPQHF
CDR3 DNA: TGTGCCAGCAGTGTAGGGGGCAGGGATCAGCCCCAGCATTTT

J gene: TRBJ2-5
D gene: -
V gene: TRBV4-3
clone size: -
CDR3 protein: CASNLRRGLETQYF
CDR3 DNA: TGCGCCAGCAACTTGCGTAGGGGCCTTGAGACCCAGTACTTC

J gene: TRBJ2-6
D gene: -
V gene: TRBV6-2/TRBV6-3
clone size: many
CDR3 protein: CASIENSGANVLTF
CDR3 DNA: TGTGCCAGTATTGAGAACTCTGGGGCCAACGTCCTGACTTTC

J gene: TRBJ1-4
D gene: -
V gene: TRBV9
clone size: -
CDR3 protein: CASSPIASGNEKLFF
CDR3 DNA: TGTGCCAGCAGCCCGATCGCAAGTGGTAATGAAAAACTGTTTTTT

J gene: TRBJ1-2
D gene: TRBD1
V gene: TRBV7-2
clone size: -
CDR3 protein: CASSLPRTGDDYGYTF
CDR3 DNA: TGTGCCAGCAGCTTACCGAGGACAGGGGACGACTATGGCTACACCTTC

J gene: TRBJ2-2
D gene: -
V gene: TRBV7-9
clone size: many
CDR3 protein: CASGGKTGELFF
CDR3 DNA: TGTGCCAGCGGGGGGAAGACCGGGGAGCTGTTTTTT

J gene: TRBJ2-7
D gene: -
V gene: TRBV7-7
clone size: -
CDR3 protein: CASSFGLVETQYFF
CDR3 DNA: TGTGCCAGCAGCTTTGGCTTGGTAGAGACCCAGTACTTCTTC

J gene: TRBJ1-6
D gene: TRBD1
V gene: TRBV20-1
clone size: -
CDR3 protein: CSASRTTGDFLNLHF
CDR3 DNA: TGCAGTGCTAGCCGTACGACAGGGGATTTTCTTAACCTCCACTTT

J gene: TRBJ1-6
D gene: -
V gene: TRBV12-3/TRBV12-4
clone size: -
CDR3 protein: CASSFRKGNSPLHF
CDR3 DNA: TGTGCCAGCAGCTTTCGGAAGGGAAATTCACCCCTCCACTTT

J gene: TRBJ2-7
D gene: TRBD2
V gene: TRBV5-8
clone size: -
CDR3 protein: CATSTSPTYEQYF
CDR3 DNA: TGTGCCACTTCGACTAGCCCGACCTACGAGCAGTACTTC

J gene: TRBJ2-6
D gene: -
V gene: TRBV20-1
clone size: -
CDR3 protein: CSVSPASTAANVLTF
CDR3 DNA: TGCAGCGTTTCCCCCGCATCCACTGCGGCCAACGTCCTGACTTTC